The sequence of this T cell receptor beta chain was determined in a study of cytomegalovirus exposure and HLA in healthy donors. Details on this clone: Antigen unknown.

Points from the study as a whole: Some TCR beta chains (around 160 of them) were listed as cytomegalovirus-associated. In the analysis, some V segments, TRBV6-2 and TRBV6-3 included, were excluded as indistinguishable. When a later analysis was performed, an Asian-associated ancestry cluster reportedly had fewer N-insertions than the roughly 670-donor mean. Cytomegalovirus status was reportedly diagnosed by the classifier with high specificity and sensitivity.

The germline V gene has CDR1 MDHEN and CDR2 SYDVKM. Trimming removed 8 bases at V and 9 bases at J, with 11 bases between. The CDR3 is 12 amino acids. The study ran its PCR with 60 Vbeta and 13 Jbeta primers. Only in-frame clones appear in the TCRdb table, and some are missing; sequencing was by immunoSEQ multiplex PCR. Among about 130,000 clones listed, approximately 73% were seen once. The chain employs TRBV28 and TRBJ1-6, with D hard to call. The sequenced sample was PBMCs. The sequence came from a man in his sixties in good health and CMV-seropositive. The CDR3 sequence is CASLQLGSPLHF. For the CDR3, the DNA is TGTGCCAGCCTGCAACTAGGTTCACCCCTCCACTTT.